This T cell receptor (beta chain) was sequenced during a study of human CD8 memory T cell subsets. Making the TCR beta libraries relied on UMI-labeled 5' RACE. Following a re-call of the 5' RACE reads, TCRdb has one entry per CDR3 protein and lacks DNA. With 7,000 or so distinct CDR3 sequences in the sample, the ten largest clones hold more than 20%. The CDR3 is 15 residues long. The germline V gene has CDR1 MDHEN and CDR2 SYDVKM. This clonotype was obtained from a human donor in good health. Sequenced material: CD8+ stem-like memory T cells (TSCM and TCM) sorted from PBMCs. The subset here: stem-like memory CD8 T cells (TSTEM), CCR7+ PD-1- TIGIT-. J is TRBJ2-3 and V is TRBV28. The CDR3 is CASSSSHPVGDTQYF.